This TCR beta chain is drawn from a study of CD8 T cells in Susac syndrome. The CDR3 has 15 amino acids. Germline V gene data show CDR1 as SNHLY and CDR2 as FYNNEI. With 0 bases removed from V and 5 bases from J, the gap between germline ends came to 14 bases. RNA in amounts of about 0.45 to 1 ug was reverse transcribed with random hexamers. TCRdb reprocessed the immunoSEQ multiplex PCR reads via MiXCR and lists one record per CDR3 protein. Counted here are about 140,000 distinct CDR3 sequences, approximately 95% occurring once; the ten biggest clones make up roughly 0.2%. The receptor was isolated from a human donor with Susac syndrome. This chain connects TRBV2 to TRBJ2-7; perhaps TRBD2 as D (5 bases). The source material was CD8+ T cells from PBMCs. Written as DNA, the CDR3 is TGTGCCAGCAGTGAAGCGAGTTCTAGCTTCCACGAGCAGTACTTC. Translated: CASSEASSSFHEQYF.